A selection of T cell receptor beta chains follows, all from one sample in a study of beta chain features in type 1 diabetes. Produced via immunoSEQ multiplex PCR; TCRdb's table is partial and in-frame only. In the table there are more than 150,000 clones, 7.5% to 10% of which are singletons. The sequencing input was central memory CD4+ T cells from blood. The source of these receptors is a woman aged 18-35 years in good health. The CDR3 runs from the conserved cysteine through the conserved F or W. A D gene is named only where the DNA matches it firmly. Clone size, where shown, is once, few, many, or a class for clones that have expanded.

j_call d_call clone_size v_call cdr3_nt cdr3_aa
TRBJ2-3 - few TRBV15 TGTGCCACCAGCAGAGCTTCCGATACGCAGTATTTT CATSRASDTQYF
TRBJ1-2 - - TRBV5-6 TGTGCCAGCAGCATACAGGGTTACTATGGCTACACCTTC CASSIQGYYGYTF
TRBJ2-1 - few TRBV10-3 TGTGCCATCCAGGCCAGCAAAAGTAACAATGAGCAGTTCTTC CAIQASKSNNEQFF
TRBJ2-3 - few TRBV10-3 TGTGCCACCGCTACAGGGTCCGAAGATACGCAGTATTTT CATATGSEDTQYF
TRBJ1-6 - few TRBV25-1 TGTGCCAGCAGTGAGGGGGAGGGGAATTCACCCCTCCACTTT CASSEGEGNSPLHF
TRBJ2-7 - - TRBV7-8 TGTGCCAGCAGCTTAGGGAGGCATTCCTACGAGCAGTACTTC CASSLGRHSYEQYF
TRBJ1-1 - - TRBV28 TGTGCCAGCAGTTTATACGGACAACAGAACACTGAAGCTTTCTTT CASSLYGQQNTEAFF
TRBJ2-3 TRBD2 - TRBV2 TGTGCCAGCAGTGAAACTAGCGGGAGGGGAGATACGCAGTATTTT CASSETSGRGDTQYF
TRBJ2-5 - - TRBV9 TGTGCCAGCAGCGTAGGGCCGGAGGAGACCCAGTACTTC CASSVGPEETQYF
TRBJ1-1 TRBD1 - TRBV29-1 TGCAGCGGGGCCGGGACAGAGGGTTCTGAAGCTTTCTTT CSGAGTEGSEAFF
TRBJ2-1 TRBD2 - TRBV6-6 TGTGCCAGCAGCCAACTAGCGGGAGGCTCCTACAATGAGCAGTTCTTC CASSQLAGGSYNEQFF
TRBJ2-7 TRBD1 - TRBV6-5 TGTGCCAGCAGTTACTCAGGACAGGCCCCCTACGAGCAGTACTTC CASSYSGQAPYEQYF
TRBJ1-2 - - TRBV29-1 TGCAGCGTTGTTCGTTCGGGAGGTCACTATGGCTACACCTTC CSVVRSGGHYGYTF
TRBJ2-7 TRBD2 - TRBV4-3 TGCGCCAGCAGCCAAGATAAGGTCGGACTAGCGGGAGCACTCACCTACGAGCAGTACTTC CASSQDKVGLAGALTYEQYF
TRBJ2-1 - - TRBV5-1 TGCGCCAGCAGATTCGGGACATCTATAGGGGGTGAGCAGTTCTTC CASRFGTSIGGEQFF
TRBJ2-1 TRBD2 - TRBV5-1 TGCGCCAGCGGTCTAGCGGGAGGACTCTCCTACAATGAGCAGTTCTTC CASGLAGGLSYNEQFF
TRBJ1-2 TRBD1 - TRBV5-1 TGCGCCAGCAGCCAGGGAGCCGGGACAGGAACAATAAGTGGCTACACCTTC CASSQGAGTGTISGYTF
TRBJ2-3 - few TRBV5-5 TGTGCCAGCAGGCCAGCCTTAGCGTCAACAGATACGCAGTATTTT CASRPALASTDTQYF
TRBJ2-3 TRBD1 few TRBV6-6 TGTGCCAGCAGTAATCAGGACAGGGGGAGGATAGATACGCAGTATTTT CASSNQDRGRIDTQYF
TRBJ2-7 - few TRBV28 TGTGCCAGCAGCCGGACTGCCCGCTCCTACGAGCAGTACTTC CASSRTARSYEQYF
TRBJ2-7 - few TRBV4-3 TGCGCCAGCAGCCAAGATGATCGCAGGGAATACGAGCAGTACTTC CASSQDDRREYEQYF
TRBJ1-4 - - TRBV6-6 TGTGCCAGCAGGCGGGGTGAGGAAAAACTGTTTTTT CASRRGEEKLFF
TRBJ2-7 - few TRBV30 TGTGCCTGGAGTGTCGGAGGGACCGTCACTATCTACGAGCAGTACTTC CAWSVGGTVTIYEQYF
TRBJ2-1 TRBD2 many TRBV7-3 TGTGCCAGCAGCAATGGGCGGGGGGGCTGGAATGAGCAGTTCTTC CASSNGRGGWNEQFF
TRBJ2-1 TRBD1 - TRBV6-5 TGTGCCAGCAGTGGACAGGGTGGGGATGAGCAGTTCTTC CASSGQGGDEQFF
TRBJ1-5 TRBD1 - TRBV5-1 TGCGCCAGCAGCTTGGCAGGGGGCAGGCAGCCCCAGCATTTT CASSLAGGRQPQHF
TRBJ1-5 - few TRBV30 TGTGCCTGGAGTGTGTCAGGGGCTAGCAATCAGCCCCAGCATTTT CAWSVSGASNQPQHF
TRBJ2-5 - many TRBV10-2 TGCGCCAGCAGTCCGACTAGACCAGAGACCCAGTACTTC CASSPTRPETQYF
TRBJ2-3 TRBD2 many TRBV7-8 TGTGCCAGCAGCTTAACTAGCGAAGCTGCGCAGTATTTT CASSLTSEAAQYF
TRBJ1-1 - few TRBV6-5 TGTGCCAGCACGGAGGGGAACACTGAAGCTTTCTTT CASTEGNTEAFF
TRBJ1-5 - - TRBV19 TGTGCCAGTAGTATCTCAGTGGCAGGGAGGAGCAATCAGCCCCAGCATTTT CASSISVAGRSNQPQHF
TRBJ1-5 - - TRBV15 TGTGCCACCAGCAGAGATCTGAACAGTCATCAGCCCCAGCATTTT CATSRDLNSHQPQHF
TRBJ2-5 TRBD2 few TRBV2 TGTGCCAGCAGTGTCGGAGCGGGGGGCCTCCAAGAGACCCAGTACTTC CASSVGAGGLQETQYF
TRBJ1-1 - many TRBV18 TGTGCCAGCTCACCACCGGGCAGGGTGGGTGAAGTTTTCTTT CASSPPGRVGEVFF
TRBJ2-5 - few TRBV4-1 TGCGCCAGCAGCCAGGCGGACTATAAAGAGACCCAGTACTTC CASSQADYKETQYF
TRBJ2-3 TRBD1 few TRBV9 TGTGCCAGCAGCCGTAGGGGGCTACCCACAGATACGCAGTATTTT CASSRRGLPTDTQYF
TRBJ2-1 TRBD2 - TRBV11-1 TGTGCCAGCAGCTTAGCTGGGACTAGGGATGAGCAGTTCTTC CASSLAGTRDEQFF
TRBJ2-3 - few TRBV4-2 TGTGCCAGCAGCCGCCGAATCGGGGAGGTCAGTCCGACAGATACGCAGTATTTT CASSRRIGEVSPTDTQYF
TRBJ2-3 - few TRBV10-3 TGTGCCATCGGGCCCACTGATACGCAGTATTTT CAIGPTDTQYF
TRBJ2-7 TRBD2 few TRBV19 TGTGCCAGTAGTATGGAGGCTACTAGCGGGAGATCCGGCGAGCAGTACTTC CASSMEATSGRSGEQYF
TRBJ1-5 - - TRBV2 TGTGCCAGCAGTGCACAGGGTAGCAATCAGCCCCAGCATTTT CASSAQGSNQPQHF
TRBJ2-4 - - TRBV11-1 TGTGCCAGCAGCGGGAGTTTAGCCAAAAACATTCAGTACTTC CASSGSLAKNIQYF
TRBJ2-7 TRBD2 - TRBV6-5 TGTGCCAGCAGTTCTCCGGGACTAGCCTCCTACGAGCAGTACTTC CASSSPGLASYEQYF
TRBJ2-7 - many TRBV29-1 TGCAGCGTCCGGTTGGGCGACGAGCAGTACTTC CSVRLGDEQYF
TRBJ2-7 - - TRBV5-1 TGCGCCAGCACACCCGGGATTAGCTCCTACGAGCAGTACTTC CASTPGISSYEQYF
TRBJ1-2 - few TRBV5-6 TGTGCCAGCAGCTCGCAACAAACAGGGTTTAATGGCTACACCTTC CASSSQQTGFNGYTF
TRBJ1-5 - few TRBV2 TGTGCCAGCAGTGATCAGGGCTTAAGCAATCAGCCCCAGCATTTT CASSDQGLSNQPQHF
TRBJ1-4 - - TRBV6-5 TGTGCCAGCAGTTTGACCTTCGGGGGTGAAAAACTGTTTTTT CASSLTFGGEKLFF
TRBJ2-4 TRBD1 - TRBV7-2 TGTGCCAGCAGCCCGACAGGGGTTGGGGCCAAAAACATTCAGTACTTC CASSPTGVGAKNIQYF
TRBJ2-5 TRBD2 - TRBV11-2 TGTGCCAGCAGCTCGCGACTAGCGGGCACAGAGACCCAGTACTTC CASSSRLAGTETQYF
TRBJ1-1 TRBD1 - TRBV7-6 TGTGCCAGCAGCTTAGGACAGGGGACTGAAGCTTTCTTT CASSLGQGTEAFF
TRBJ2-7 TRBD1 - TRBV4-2 TGTGCCAGCAGCCAAGATCCGAGACAGGGGAACCACGAGCAGTACTTC CASSQDPRQGNHEQYF
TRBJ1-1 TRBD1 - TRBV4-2 TGTGCCAGCAGCCGCACAGGGGAGGACACTGAAGCTTTCTTT CASSRTGEDTEAFF
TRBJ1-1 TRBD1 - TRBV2 TGTGCCAGCAGTACGGGACAGGAAGCTTTCTTT CASSTGQEAFF
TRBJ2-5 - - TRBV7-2 TGTGCCAGCAGCATCCCGGGATTCTCAGAGACCCAGTACTTC CASSIPGFSETQYF
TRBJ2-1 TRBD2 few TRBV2 TGTGCCAGCAGTTTAGGGACTAGCGGGGGTAGAGAGCAGTTCTTC CASSLGTSGGREQFF
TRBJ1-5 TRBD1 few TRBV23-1 TGCGCCAGCAGTCGAAGGGACAGGGTAAGATATCAGCCCCAGCATTTT CASSRRDRVRYQPQHF
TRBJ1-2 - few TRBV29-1 TGCAGCGTTGGAAGTAGACAAGCAGGTGGCTACACCTTC CSVGSRQAGGYTF